The 22 T cell receptor beta chains below were found in one sample sequenced in a study of T cells in Graves' hyperthyroidism and ophthalmopathy. Amplification targeted TCR beta CDR3 regions from RNA transcripts. Researchers ran a first-round RT-PCR on the TCR CDR3 using the HTBI primer set. MiXCR was run by TCRdb on the multiplex PCR reads, yielding one entry per CDR3 protein. Of approximately 640,000 distinct CDR3 sequences listed, roughly 17% are singletons. Sequencing used blood. These TCRs come from a woman aged 25 to 39 with Graves' hyperthyroidism.

This clonotype was detected many times. This chain links TRBV4-1 with TRBJ1-5, with 8 bases that match TRBD1. Germline CDR1 reads MGHRA; CDR2 reads YSYEKL. There are 15 residues in the CDR3. The junction had 3 bases not matched to a gene; V was cut back by 1 base and J by 4 bases. The CDR3 protein is CASSQVGQVNQPQHF. In DNA, the CDR3 is TGCGCCAGCAGCCAAGTGGGACAGGTGAATCAGCCCCAGCATTTT.

This clonotype has ten or more counts. This chain connects TRBV20-1 to TRBJ2-7, with TRBD1 matching 9 bases. The CDR3 contains 13 residues. Germline CDR1 is DFQATT and CDR2 is SNEGSKA (reference sequence). With V trimmed by 6 bases and J by 5 bases, 8 bases remained unmatched. The CDR3 region is CSARGQGSDEQYF. CDR3 DNA sequence: TGCAGTGCCCGTGGACAGGGGAGCGACGAGCAGTACTTC.

This clonotype was seen repeatedly, ten times or more. This sequence joins TRBV6-1 and TRBJ2-1; 8 nucleotides agree with TRBD1. CDR1 is MNHNS and CDR2 is SASEGT in the germline V gene. Trimming took 1 base from V and 8 from J; bases not matched to a gene: 16. The CDR3 runs to 18 residues. The CDR3 here is CASSEVSKGVRGLDEQFF. DNA for the CDR3: TGTGCCAGCAGTGAAGTATCGAAGGGGGTCAGGGGGCTGGATGAGCAGTTCTTC.

This clonotype was seen a few times. The chain uses TRBV2 and TRBJ1-1; D gene unclear. CDR3 length: 16 amino acids. The V and J ends lost 6 bases and 3 bases respectively, with 20 bases between them. The germline V gene has CDR1 SNHLY and CDR2 FYNNEI. CDR3 amino acids: CASSARLGRSDTEAFF. The CDR3 DNA is TGTGCCAGCAGCGCCCGTTTAGGGAGGTCGGACACTGAAGCTTTCTTT. The full variable domain, rest sourced from reference TRBV2 and TRBJ1-1, is EPEVTQTPSHQVTQMGQEVILRCVPISNHLYFYWYRQILGQKVEFLVSFYNNEISEKSEIFDDQFSVERPDGSNFTLKIRSTKLEDSAMYFCASSARLGRSDTEAFFGQGTRLTVV.

Only a few counts were recorded for this clonotype. The chain uses TRBV6-1 and TRBJ2-5; the D is unclear. Deletions cut 6 bases from V and 1 base from J, with 12 bases between. In germline, CDR1 is MNHNS, CDR2 SASEGT. This CDR3 contains 14 residues. In DNA, the CDR3 is TGTGCCAGCAGGGTTCTGGTGGCCCAAGAGACCCAGTACTTC. Translating gives CASRVLVAQETQYF.

This clonotype was seen only a few times. The rearrangement uses TRBV29-1 and TRBJ2-2; 15 nucleotides line up with TRBD2. The length of the CDR3 is 18 residues. Germline CDR1 reads SQVTM; CDR2 reads ANQGSEA. V dropped 1 base and J dropped 0; count of bases not matched to a gene: 3. The CDR3 bases are TGCAGCGTTGAAGCGGGGACTAGCGGGAGGTCGAACACCGGGGAGCTGTTTTTT. This encodes CSVEAGTSGRSNTGELFF.

This clonotype was detected ten times or more. The V and J genes are TRBV11-2 and TRBJ1-2; 11 bases match TRBD1. Germline V CDR1 and CDR2: SGHAT, FQNNGV. This CDR3 spans 18 amino acids. V shed 3 bases and J 0 bases; nucleotides not matched to a gene: 9. The CDR3 spells CASSLRTGGGVTNYGYTF. The CDR3 DNA reads TGTGCCAGCAGCTTGAGGACAGGGGGCGGAGTCACTAACTATGGCTACACCTTC.

This clonotype was counted at least ten times. The rearrangement links TRBV6-1 to TRBJ2-2; TRBD2 matches 9 bases. This CDR3 is built from 15 residues. Germline CDR1 is MNHNS and CDR2 is SASEGT. Trimming took 7 bases from V and 5 from J; bases not matched to a gene: 8. The CDR3 DNA is TGTGCCAGCATGACCCTAGCGGGAAGGACCGGGGAGCTGTTTTTT. It is translated as CASMTLAGRTGELFF.

For this clonotype: One end of the junction does not line up with germline, which may come from a read error. The chain uses TRBV14 and TRBJ2-7; 7 bases agree with TRBD1. CDR3 size: 14 residues. Germline V gene sequence: CDR1 SGHDN, CDR2 FVKESK. Written as DNA, the CDR3 is TGTGCCAGCGGCCAAGGGCAGGGGGCCTACGAGCAGTACTTC. It encodes CASGQGQGAYEQYF.

This clonotype was recorded at least ten times. This chain connects TRBV18 to TRBJ2-1; D is undetermined. Deletions cut 3 bases from V and 5 bases from J, with 14 bases between. Germline V lookup: CDR1 KGHSH, CDR2 LQKENI. The CDR3 runs 15 residues. Here the CDR3 reads CASSPATVGHNEQFF. CDR3 nucleotide sequence: TGTGCCAGCTCACCGGCTACAGTGGGCCACAATGAGCAGTTCTTC.

The sample holds a few counts of this clonotype. The V call is TRBV6-1, the J call TRBJ1-1, with 8 bases fitting TRBD1. With V trimmed by 8 bases and J by 1 base, 6 bases remained unmatched. The CDR3 has 14 residues. Germline V lookup: CDR1 MNHNS, CDR2 SASEGT. The DNA of the CDR3 is TGTGCCAGCGGCGGGACAGGTCCGAACACTGAAGCTTTCTTT. Its protein is CASGGTGPNTEAFF.

The rearrangement uses TRBV7-3 and TRBJ2-7; TRBD2 might be the D (5 bases). V was trimmed by 3 bases and J by 3 bases, leaving 12 bases between them. The germline V gene has CDR1 SGHTA and CDR2 FQGTGA. This CDR3 has 14 amino acids. As DNA, the CDR3 is TGTGCCAGCAGCTTGGCCGAGGGTAGCTACGAGCAGTACTTC. As protein: CASSLAEGSYEQYF.

The sample holds many counts of this clonotype. The gene calls are TRBV6-1 and TRBJ2-5; the match to TRBD1 covers 9 bases. The CDR3 is 19 residues long. CDR1 is MNHNS, CDR2 SASEGT, per germline. Germline trimming cut 2 bases from V and 1 base from J; bases unmatched to any gene: 14. The CDR3 protein is CASSETPWGQGRLQETQYF. Written as DNA, the CDR3 is TGTGCCAGCAGTGAAACCCCCTGGGGACAGGGCCGACTCCAAGAGACCCAGTACTTC.

This clonotype has at least ten counts. This chain links TRBV5-1 with TRBJ2-1, with 9 bases identical to TRBD1. The CDR3 has 15 amino acids. The germline gives CDR1 SGHRS, CDR2 YFSETQ. The trim removed 4 bases at V and 4 bases at J, leaving 6 bases unmatched. For the CDR3, the DNA is TGCGCCAGCAGCCCCGGGACAGGGATTTACAATGAGCAGTTCTTC. It translates to CASSPGTGIYNEQFF.

This clonotype came up many times. An end of the junction does not agree with germline; a read error may underlie this. The V and J genes are TRBV5-1 and TRBJ1-2; D unclear. This CDR3 comprises 12 residues. CDR1 and CDR2 from the germline V gene are SGHRS and YFSETQ. The CDR3 DNA follows: TGTGCCAGCAGTTTGGGTGACTATGGCTACACCTTC. This translates into CASSLGDYGYTF.

This clonotype was seen ten or more times. This chain joins TRBV28 and TRBJ2-5, with D possibly TRBD1 on 6 matching bases. Germline CDR1 MDHEN, CDR2 SYDVKM. Trimming pared 5 bases from V and 3 bases from J, leaving 16 bases between. The CDR3 totals 15 residues. In DNA form, the CDR3 reads TGTGCCAGCAGTCCCCCCGGGACAACAAAAGAGACCCAGTACTTC. This encodes CASSPPGTTKETQYF.

The chain couples TRBV6-1 to TRBJ2-1; 11 bases are a match to TRBD2. Germline-derived CDR1 and CDR2 are MNHNS and SASEGT. The V gene end was trimmed by 6 bases and the J gene end by 3 bases; junction bases not matched to a gene: 4. The CDR3 runs to 15 residues. Here the CDR3 reads CASRTTSGGYNEQFF. CDR3 nucleotide sequence: TGTGCCAGCAGAACAACTAGCGGGGGCTACAATGAGCAGTTCTTC.

In regard to this clonotype: Relative to the germline gene, one junction end is altered; a read error may explain this. The V gene is TRBV6-4, the J gene TRBJ1-1; D may be TRBD1 (5 bases). The CDR3 consists of 15 residues. Germline values: CDR1 MRHNA, CDR2 SNTAGT. The CDR3 here is CASSYSRGGNTEAFF. CDR3 nucleotide sequence: TGTGCCAGCAGTTACTCCCGGGGCGGGAACACTGAAGCTTTCTTT.

The rearrangement joins TRBV7-8 to TRBJ2-2; tentative D call: TRBD2 (6 bases). CDR1 and CDR2 from the germline V gene are SGHVS and FQNEAQ. The CDR3 runs to 16 residues. V lost 1 base and J lost 4, with 13 bases in between. The CDR3 DNA reads as TGTGCCAGCAGCTTAGTTCCGGGAGTGAGCACCGGGGAGCTGTTTTTT. Encoded protein: CASSLVPGVSTGELFF.

This clonotype showed up many times. This chain links TRBV9 with TRBJ2-1; 8 nucleotides agree with TRBD2. V lost 0 bases and J lost 7; bases outside the gene matches: 6. Germline V gene sequence: CDR1 SGDLS, CDR2 YYNGEE. This CDR3 has 15 residues. This chain's CDR3 is CASSVDGGRINEQFF. The CDR3 region has the DNA TGTGCCAGCAGCGTAGATGGCGGGAGGATAAATGAGCAGTTCTTC.

The rearrangement uses TRBV20-1 and TRBJ2-7; 9 bases are shared with TRBD2. This CDR3 has 13 amino acids. Looked up from germline, CDR1 is DFQATT and CDR2 is SNEGSKA (reference sequence). The trim removed 4 bases at V and 0 bases at J, leaving 1 base unmatched. Here the CDR3 reads CSATSGVSYEQYF. CDR3 nucleotides: TGCAGTGCTACTAGCGGGGTCTCCTACGAGCAGTACTTC.

V gene TRBV4-2 combines with J gene TRBJ2-1, with 10 bases lining up with TRBD1. Trimming at V came to 3 bases and at J to 5 bases, leaving 4 bases not matched to a gene. In germline, CDR1 is LGHNA, CDR2 YNFKEQ. CDR3 length: 15 amino acids. The CDR3 DNA sequence: TGTGCCAGCAGCCACTACGGACAGGGGGACAATGAGCAGTTCTTC. This sequence encodes CASSHYGQGDNEQFF.